The sequence of this TCR beta chain was determined in a study of shared clonotypes between healthy human individuals. Overall study results and limits: In a handful of donors, approximately 5% of naive CD4 clonotypes appeared in common.

Each sample came from a Caucasian adult donor living in Nashville, Tennessee. Germline CDR1 and CDR2: SGHVS and FNYEAQ. This CDR3 spans 16 amino acids. The junction had 3 bases not matched to a gene; V was cut back by 0 bases and J by 2 bases. A word on this clone: What it recognizes is unknown.

The authors ran the assay at deep level. Each replicate PCR on the sorted subsets used about 220 ng DNA (around 30,000 T cell genomes). Data came from immunoSEQ multiplex PCR; TCRdb stores just in-frame clones and leaves some out. The top ten hold roughly 1.2% of the sample, which has some 1.4 million clones, around 97% seen once. J is TRBJ2-1 and V is TRBV7-6; 8 bases match TRBD2. This clonotype originated in a man younger than 45 in good health. Sequencing used naive CD4+ T cells sorted from blood. Subset described: CD45RA+ positively selected. DNA for the CDR3: TGTGCCAGCAGCTTAGCCTCGGGACTAGCCTACAATGAGCAGTTCTTC. Translating gives CASSLASGLAYNEQFF.